Below, 3 T cell receptor beta chains from the same sample are listed, as sequenced in a study of spatial heterogeneity in lung cancer. Each CDR3 protein is one row after TCRdb ran MiXCR on the 5' RACE reads. The sample gives tens of thousands of distinct CDR3 sequences, roughly 5.6% of which show up once; 25% to 35% is in the top ten. Time point described: sample taken at primary tumor resection. In each case, whole RNA from tumor, nontumor lung or frozen PBMC was sequenced unsorted. Sequenced material: PBMCs, taken at surgery. These receptors all come from a female donor with early-stage non-small cell lung cancer.

This clonotype was detected many times. V usage is TRBV19 and J usage is TRBJ1-2, with unresolved D. Germline-derived CDR1 and CDR2 are LNHDA and SQIVND (reference sequence). V was cut by 3 bases and J by 3 bases, with 8 bases left in between. This CDR3 has 13 residues. In DNA, the CDR3 is TGTGCCAGTAGTATGGCCCTTTACTATGGCTACACCTTC. Protein product: CASSMALYYGYTF.

This clonotype was detected ten times or more. The V call is TRBV20-1, the J call TRBJ2-1; tentatively, D is TRBD2 (6 bases). The CDR3 totals 12 residues. V was pared by 6 bases and J by 9 bases, with 15 bases between. CDR1 and CDR2 (germline): DFQATT, SNEGSKA (reference sequence). This CDR3 reads CSAAGGVGEQFF. DNA of the CDR3: TGCAGTGCAGCCGGGGGAGTCGGTGAGCAGTTCTTC.

This clonotype was observed at least ten times. J is TRBJ2-3 and V is TRBV20-1; either TRBD1 or TRBD2 may supply D (5 bases each). This CDR3 region has 13 residues. CDR1 and CDR2 from the germline V gene are DFQATT and SNEGSKA (reference sequence). The V end lost 5 bases, the J end lost 2 bases, and 11 bases lay between the germline ends. This CDR3 is CSAAGGNTDTQYF. DNA of the CDR3: TGCAGTGCTGCTGGGGGAAACACAGATACGCAGTATTTT.